These 25 T cell receptor beta chains came from one sample sequenced in a study of T cell changes during pregnancy in multiple sclerosis. Sequencing used immunoSEQ multiplex PCR; TCRdb keeps in-frame clones, though not all of them. This sample has about 69,000 clones; approximately 90% occur once, and the top ten carry 1.4%. The input for sequencing was peripheral blood, taken in the third trimester of pregnancy. These receptors came from a female donor with multiple sclerosis, enrolled in a pregnancy study.

This chain joins TRBV6-5 and TRBJ2-7, with D maybe TRBD1 (5 bases). This CDR3 contains 15 residues. The V and J ends lost 2 bases and 2 bases respectively, with 13 bases between them. Germline CDR1 is MNHEY and CDR2 is SVGAGI. The CDR3 loop is CASSYLPGRAYEQYF. The CDR3 DNA sequence: TGTGCCAGCAGTTACCTTCCGGGCAGGGCCTACGAGCAGTACTTC.

Only one count was recorded for this clone. V is TRBV5-1 and J is TRBJ2-1; tentative D call: TRBD1 (6 bases). From germline, CDR1 is SGHRS and CDR2 YFSETQ. With 0 bases removed from V and 4 bases from J, the gap between germline ends came to 14 bases. This CDR3 is 16 amino acids long. The CDR3 nucleotides read TGCGCCAGCAGCTTGGCAGGGGCCCACCTTTACAATGAGCAGTTCTTC. Protein sequence: CASSLAGAHLYNEQFF.

The chain joins TRBV2 to TRBJ2-3, with no clear D. CDR3 length: 12 amino acids. Germline CDR1 SNHLY, CDR2 FYNNEI. V gave up 5 bases and J gave up 6 bases, with 9 bases separating them. The CDR3 spells CASSTTRDTQYF. CDR3 bases: TGTGCCAGCAGTACGACGCGGGATACGCAGTATTTT.

The chain links TRBV29-1 to TRBJ2-7; 9 bases map to TRBD1. The CDR3 length is 14 residues. The germline V gene has CDR1 SQVTM and CDR2 ANQGSEA. V lost 6 bases, J lost 4 bases, and 10 bases stayed unmatched. The CDR3 spells CSVGQGSWGYEQYF. The DNA for the CDR3 is TGCAGCGTGGGACAGGGCTCCTGGGGGTACGAGCAGTACTTC.

The chain combines TRBV5-1 with TRBJ2-1, with D possibly TRBD2 on 6 matching bases. Between the trimmed V and J ends, which lost 1 base and 6 bases, there was a span of 14 bases. Looked up from germline, CDR1 is SGHRS and CDR2 is YFSETQ. The CDR3 is 15 residues long. The CDR3 loop reads CASSLTSTISNEQFF. CDR3 coding DNA: TGCGCCAGCAGCTTGACTAGCACGATAAGCAATGAGCAGTTCTTC.

This sequence joins TRBV27 and TRBJ2-7; the D gene is possibly TRBD2 (6 bases). Germline CDR1 and CDR2: MNHEY and SMNVEV (reference sequence). The CDR3 covers 16 residues. Trimming left V 5 bases short and J 0 bases short, with 17 bases between. The CDR3: CASSPHRGGISYEQYF. DNA for the CDR3: TGTGCCAGCAGTCCTCACCGGGGAGGAATCTCCTACGAGCAGTACTTC.

The V call is TRBV7-9, the J call TRBJ1-5; D is unresolved. CDR1 is SEHNR, CDR2 FQNEAQ, per germline (reference sequence). V lost 7 bases to trimming and J lost 2 bases, with 15 bases between them. The CDR3 loop spans 15 amino acids. CDR3 nucleotides: TGTGCCAGCACCCTAGGAGGGTTTGGCAATCAGCCCCAGCATTTT. Protein product: CASTLGGFGNQPQHF.

The chain is built from TRBV28 and TRBJ1-2, with 9 bases fitting TRBD1. This CDR3 contains 13 residues. The V gene's germline CDR1 is MDHEN and CDR2 SYDVKM. The V gene end was trimmed by 5 bases and the J gene end by 7 bases; junction bases not matched to a gene: 5. CDR3 sequence (DNA): TGTGCCAGCAGTATAGTGACAGGGGGTGGCTACACCTTC. Amino acid sequence: CASSIVTGGGYTF.

V gene TRBV2 combines with J gene TRBJ1-1; D gene uncertain. Trimming stripped 10 bases from V and 3 bases from J, with 18 bases between. CDR3 length equals 14 residues. From germline, CDR1 is SNHLY and CDR2 FYNNEI. The CDR3 DNA reads TGTGCCACCTCCCTCGGAGTTCTGGACACTGAAGCTTTCTTT. Translation: CATSLGVLDTEAFF.

The V call is TRBV10-3, the J call TRBJ1-6; 9 bases agree with TRBD1. J was trimmed by 7 bases and V by 8 bases; bases with no gene match: 9. The germline CDR1 and CDR2 sequences are ENHRY and SYGVKD. There are 15 residues in the CDR3. The CDR3 DNA follows: TGTGCCATCGGGGAAACCGGGACAGGGAATTCACCCCTCCACTTT. As protein: CAIGETGTGNSPLHF.

J is TRBJ2-5 and V is TRBV11-1; the D gene is possibly TRBD2 (6 bases). CDR1 is SGHAT and CDR2 is FQDESV in the germline V gene (reference sequence). V gave up 2 bases and J gave up 1 base, with 17 bases separating them. The CDR3 length is 17 residues. This CDR3 reads CASSLNVASAIQETQYF. The CDR3 DNA is TGTGCCAGCAGCTTAAACGTAGCTAGCGCCATCCAAGAGACCCAGTACTTC.

This sequence joins TRBV6-1 and TRBJ1-3; no reliable D call. CDR1 is MNHNS and CDR2 is SASEGT in the germline V gene. V was pared by 3 bases and J by 2 bases, with 5 bases between. This CDR3 is built from 13 residues. Written as DNA, the CDR3 is TGTGCCAGCAGTGACCGTGCTGGAAACACCATATATTTT. Protein product: CASSDRAGNTIYF.

The rearrangement joins TRBV29-1 to TRBJ2-5, with D unresolved. Germline CDR1 SQVTM, CDR2 ANQGSEA. Trimming removed 7 bases at V and 5 bases at J, with 20 bases between. The CDR3 is made up of 14 amino acids. The CDR3, as DNA: TGCAGCGCTCTCTTCGGCACACAGTGGGAGACCCAGTACTTC. It yields the protein CSALFGTQWETQYF. Full variable domain (rest looked up from reference TRBV29-1 and TRBJ2-5): SAVISQKPSRDICQRGTSLTIQCQVDSQVTMMFWYRQQPGQSLTLIATANQGSEATYESGFVIDKFPISRPNLTFSTLTVSNMSPEDSSIYLCSALFGTQWETQYFGPGTRLLVL.

Points on this clone: The same CDR3 can be traced to other DNA sequences in this sample. The chain links TRBV5-1 to TRBJ1-4, with 9 bases matching TRBD1. The ends lost 4 bases at V and 4 bases at J; junction bases unmatched: 2. This CDR3 is 14 amino acids long. Germline V gives CDR1 SGHRS, CDR2 YFSETQ. The CDR3 reads CASSLGQGNEKLFF. CDR3 nucleotide sequence: TGCGCCAGCAGCCTGGGACAGGGTAATGAAAAACTGTTTTTT.

Here the CDR3 DNA reads TGTGCCAGCAGCTGGGGACAGGGGGGCTACGAGCAGTACTTC. Its protein is CASSWGQGGYEQYF. The chain joins TRBV9 to TRBJ2-7; 11 nucleotides align to TRBD1. Germline CDR1 and CDR2: SGDLS and YYNGEE. Trimming cost V 4 bases and J 3 bases; bases outside gene matches: 3. The CDR3 length is 14 residues.

The rearrangement joins TRBV6-6 to TRBJ2-1, with D uncertain. Germline loops: CDR1 MNHNY, CDR2 SVGAGI (reference sequence). Trimming shortened V by 2 bases and J by 0 bases, and 5 bases separated the two germline ends. This CDR3 region has 14 residues. CDR3 DNA sequence: TGTGCCAGCAGTTACACCAGCTCCTACAATGAGCAGTTCTTC. This encodes CASSYTSSYNEQFF.

This chain links TRBV9 with TRBJ2-1, with 12 bases lining up with TRBD2. Trimming removed 0 bases from V and 9 bases from J; junction bases left unmatched: 7. The germline gives CDR1 SGDLS, CDR2 YYNGEE. The CDR3 length is 16 residues. Written as DNA, the CDR3 is TGTGCCAGCAGCGTAGGTCCTAGCGGGGGGGATGGTGAGCAGTTCTTC. The encoded protein is CASSVGPSGGDGEQFF.

The J gene is TRBJ1-2, the V gene TRBV5-1, with a tentative D call TRBD1 (6 bases). The CDR3 spans 16 residues. Trimming removed 4 bases from V and 6 bases from J, with 22 bases in between. Germline V gene data show CDR1 as SGHRS and CDR2 as YFSETQ. The CDR3 DNA reads as TGCGCCAGCAGCCAGGGATCGGGGGGCGATGGGGATGGCTACACCTTC. Translation: CASSQGSGGDGDGYTF.

V is TRBV7-2 and J is TRBJ2-7; 9 positions match TRBD1. Trimming removed 5 bases from V and 2 bases from J; junction bases left unmatched: 7. Germline CDR1 SGHTA, CDR2 FQGNSA. The CDR3 sequence is 15 residues long. In DNA, the CDR3 is TGTGCCAGCAGCCGGACAGGGGCAGGAACCTACGAGCAGTACTTC. It codes for CASSRTGAGTYEQYF.

At least ten counts were recorded for this clone. The chain carries TRBV7-3 and TRBJ1-5; D is undetermined. The CDR3 is 13 amino acids. Trimming cost V 3 bases and J 3 bases, with 6 bases left between them. The germline V gene encodes CDR1 SGHTA and CDR2 FQGTGA. The CDR3: CASSFGPNQPQHF. DNA for the CDR3: TGTGCCAGCAGCTTTGGCCCCAATCAGCCCCAGCATTTT.

The chain is built from TRBV5-8 and TRBJ2-7, with a weak D call TRBD1 (7 bases). Germline V lookup: CDR1 SGHTS, CDR2 YDEGEE. The CDR3 runs to 13 residues. V lost 0 bases to trimming and J lost 9 bases, with 13 bases between them. The CDR3 DNA reads TGTGCCAGCAGCTTGGTGACCAGGGGGGCGCAGTACTTC. Translation gives CASSLVTRGAQYF.

The chain is built from TRBV2 and TRBJ1-5; D remains unclear. The CDR3 totals 12 residues. Trimming pared 4 bases from V and 8 bases from J, leaving 9 bases between. Germline V CDR1 and CDR2: SNHLY, FYNNEI. The CDR3 DNA is TGTGCCAGCAGTGGAGTTCTTGAGCCCCAGCATTTT. Amino acid sequence: CASSGVLEPQHF.

The chain carries TRBV20-1 and TRBJ2-1, with D uncertain. Germline CDR1 is DFQATT and CDR2 is SNEGSKA (reference sequence). CDR3 length: 11 amino acids. V dropped 2 bases and J dropped 6 bases, with 5 bases sitting between them. CDR3 nucleotides: TGCAGTGCTAGATTAATCAATGAGCAGTTCTTC. Its translation: CSARLINEQFF.

This clone was recorded only once. The chain is built from TRBV7-2 and TRBJ2-7; the match to TRBD1 covers 7 bases. The V gene end was trimmed by 5 bases and the J gene end by 4 bases; junction bases not matched to a gene: 11. This CDR3 is built from 15 residues. Germline V gives CDR1 SGHTA, CDR2 FQGNSA. CDR3 in amino acids: CASSLQGWSQYEQYF. DNA for the CDR3: TGTGCCAGCAGCCTACAGGGGTGGTCTCAGTACGAGCAGTACTTC. Supplemented by reference TRBV7-2 and TRBJ2-7, the full variable domain reads GAGVSQSPSNKVTEKGKDVELRCDPISGHTALYWYRQSLGQGLEFLIYFQGNSAPDKSGLPSDRFSAERTGGSVSTLTIQRTQQEDSAVYLCASSLQGWSQYEQYFGPGTRLTVT.

The V call is TRBV6-5, the J call TRBJ2-7, with 7 bases matching TRBD1. This CDR3 contains 11 residues. Germline CDR1 is MNHEY and CDR2 is SVGAGI. The J segment lost 3 bases and the V segment lost 10 bases, leaving 3 bases of the junction unmatched. CDR3 sequence reads: CATGDSYEQYF. CDR3 coding DNA: TGTGCCACCGGGGACAGCTACGAGCAGTACTTC.